These T cell receptor beta chains were read from a single sample in a study of T cell therapy after organ transplantation. These receptors have no identified antigens. The data were produced by immunoSEQ multiplex PCR, yet TCRdb's version contains in-frame clones alone and is incomplete. The data show 15,000 to 20,000 clones, with around 81% seen just once and nearly 9.5% held by the top ten. The source material was CD8+ T cells from blood, sampled after autologous CMV-specific T cell therapy. The receptors originated from a human patient who had received a solid organ transplant and had CMV disease. Some T cells may be provided by the graft donor. Both conserved end residues are part of each CDR3. The D gene is left open where the match is weak. Where a row states a size, it is once, few, many or the class of an expanded clone; other rows omit it.

V gene	D gene	J gene	clone size	CDR3 DNA	CDR3 protein
TRBV7-9	-	TRBJ2-6	few	TGTGCCAGCAGCTTCGGAGCGGGCTCTGGGGCCAACGTCCTGACTTTC	CASSFGAGSGANVLTF
TRBV4-1	-	TRBJ1-1	-	TGCGCCAGCAGCCTAGGGACTGAAGCTTTCTTT	CASSLGTEAFF
TRBV13	-	TRBJ2-7	-	TGTGCCAGCAGCTTAGGCGGGGGTTACAGCTCCTACGAGCAGTACTTC	CASSLGGGYSSYEQYF
TRBV27	-	TRBJ2-1	-	TGTGCCAGCAGTCTAGTCGGCTCCTACAATGAGCAGTTCTTC	CASSLVGSYNEQFF
TRBV4-3	-	TRBJ1-1	-	TGCGCCAGCAGCCAAGATCCCCTTGTTGGGAACACTGAAGCTTTCTTT	CASSQDPLVGNTEAFF
TRBV10-3	-	TRBJ2-1	-	TGTGCCGCCTCCTTGAAGGAGCAGGAGGGCGACAATGAGCAGTTCTTC	CAASLKEQEGDNEQFF
TRBV29-1	-	TRBJ2-7	-	TGCAGCGTTGAAGACAGGCTCTACGAGCAGTACTTC	CSVEDRLYEQYF
TRBV4-1	-	TRBJ2-7	-	TGCGCCAGCAGCCAAGGACCGACTGAGACGGAAGCTACCTACGAGCAGTACTTC	CASSQGPTETEATYEQYF
TRBV30	TRBD1	TRBJ2-5	-	TGTGCCTGGAATTTGGGGACAGAAGAGACCCAGTACTTC	CAWNLGTEETQYF
TRBV25-1	-	TRBJ1-5	-	TGTGCCAGCAGTGAGGGGGGGCATCAGCCCCAGCATTTT	CASSEGGHQPQHF
TRBV7-3	TRBD2	TRBJ2-1	-	TGTGCCAGCAGCTTAACACTAGCGGGCGACAATGAGCAGTTCTTC	CASSLTLAGDNEQFF
TRBV7-9	-	TRBJ2-6	-	TGTGCCAGCAGCCCTAGGTGGGACGGGGATGGCAACGTCCTGACTTTC	CASSPRWDGDGNVLTF
TRBV27	-	TRBJ2-1	-	TGTGCCAGCAGTTTATATGTGGGAGGACCCTACAATGAGCAGTTCTTC	CASSLYVGGPYNEQFF
TRBV7-6	TRBD1	TRBJ2-1	-	TGTGCCAGCAGCTTAGCTTGGACAGGGGGCACAAGGGCCTACAATGAGCAGTTCTTC	CASSLAWTGGTRAYNEQFF
TRBV5-4	TRBD1	TRBJ1-4	-	TGTGCCAGCAGCTTGAGTGCAGGGGGGAATGAAAAACTGTTTTTT	CASSLSAGGNEKLFF
TRBV4-3	TRBD1	TRBJ2-7	-	TGCGCCAGCAGCCAAGGGACAGGGGCTGAGTACTTC	CASSQGTGAEYF
TRBV6-5	TRBD1	TRBJ2-7	-	TGTGCCAGCAGTTACATCCCCGGGACAGCTCTCTACGAGCAGTACTTC	CASSYIPGTALYEQYF
TRBV30	-	TRBJ2-2	-	TGTGCCTGGAGTTTACGGACAGAGAACACCGGGGAGCTGTTTTTT	CAWSLRTENTGELFF
TRBV6-6	-	TRBJ1-1	-	TGTGCCAGCAGCACTCTCCAGGGAAACACTGAAGCTTTCTTT	CASSTLQGNTEAFF
TRBV4-1	TRBD1	TRBJ2-5	-	TGCGCCAGCAGCCACGCGACCGACAGGGGTCAAGAGACCCAGTACTTC	CASSHATDRGQETQYF
TRBV2	-	TRBJ2-3	-	TGTGCCAGCATGTACGGATCTAGCACAGATACGCAGTATTTT	CASMYGSSTDTQYF
TRBV11-1	TRBD1	TRBJ2-5	-	TGTGCCAGCAGCTCACCCATAGGGACAGGGATCCAAGAGACCCAGTACTTC	CASSSPIGTGIQETQYF
TRBV28	-	TRBJ2-6	-	TGTGCCAGCAGGTCCCACAGGACCGGGGCCAACGTCCTGACTTTC	CASRSHRTGANVLTF